These 16 T cell receptor beta chains originate from one sample sequenced in a study of blood T cell repertoires in COVID-19. Sequencing used immunoSEQ multiplex PCR; TCRdb keeps in-frame clones, though not all of them. Among about 250,000 clones, 85% to 95% were seen once, and the ten largest hold about 0.8%. Material for sequencing was peripheral blood. These receptors originate from a man aged 25-45 years with COVID-19, enrolled during active disease.

This chain connects TRBV4-1 to TRBJ2-3; 9 bases line up with TRBD2. Trimming removed 0 bases from V and 4 bases from J; junction bases left unmatched: 5. The CDR3 is made up of 16 amino acids. Looked up from germline, CDR1 is MGHRA and CDR2 is YSYEKL. The CDR3 region has the DNA TGCGCCAGCAGCCAAGATGGACTAGCGAGAGCAGATACGCAGTATTTT. It codes for CASSQDGLARADTQYF.

V is TRBV3-1 (or the pseudogene TRBV3-2) and J is TRBJ2-1; D might be TRBD2 (7 bases). V was pared by 4 bases and J by 2 bases, with 15 bases between. Germline values: CDR1 LGHDT, CDR2 YNNKEL (reference sequence). This CDR3 is 16 amino acids long. This chain's CDR3 is CASSPRGGFTYNEQFF. For the CDR3, the DNA is TGTGCCAGCAGCCCTCGCGGGGGCTTTACCTACAATGAGCAGTTCTTC.

The table lists this clone with a count of one. This rearrangement joins TRBV3-1 (or the pseudogene TRBV3-2) to TRBJ1-2; possible D gene TRBD1, 5 bases. V was cut by 1 base and J by 2 bases, with 14 bases left in between. The CDR3 is made up of 16 amino acids. Germline V gives CDR1 LGHDT, CDR2 YNNKEL (reference sequence). CDR3 loop: CASSQVHGARNYGYTF. CDR3 in DNA: TGTGCCAGCAGCCAAGTTCATGGGGCGCGGAACTATGGCTACACCTTC.

This clone has only one observation. The chain recombines TRBV19 with TRBJ1-5, with D unresolved. The germline V gene encodes CDR1 LNHDA and CDR2 SQIVND (reference sequence). Deletions cut 5 bases from V and 4 bases from J, with 18 bases between. The CDR3 loop spans 16 amino acids. In nucleotides, the CDR3 is TGTGCCAGTAGTGCCGATCGGCCCAGGATGAATCAGCCCCAGCATTTT. Amino acids: CASSADRPRMNQPQHF.

This chain connects TRBV18 to TRBJ1-6, with a possible D match to TRBD1 (5 bases). The germline V gene has CDR1 KGHSH and CDR2 LQKENI. The CDR3 length is 17 residues. V was pared by 4 bases and J by 7 bases, with 20 bases between. The CDR3 region is CASSRTRGGRGNSPLHF. The CDR3 DNA reads TGTGCCAGCTCACGGACCCGGGGAGGTAGGGGAAATTCACCCCTCCACTTT.

This clone occurred once. The chain employs TRBV14 and TRBJ1-1, with D possibly TRBD1 on 6 matching bases. Germline-derived CDR1 and CDR2 are SGHDN and FVKESK. V was shortened by 0 bases and J by 4 bases, with 12 bases between the two germline ends. This CDR3 is 15 amino acids long. DNA for the CDR3: TGTGCCAGCAGCCAAGATAACAGGGATGGCACTGAAGCTTTCTTT. This sequence encodes CASSQDNRDGTEAFF.

The CDR3 sequence is CASSASGPNEQYF. CDR3 coding DNA: TGTGCCAGTAGCGCGAGCGGACCGAACGAGCAGTACTTC. The rearrangement links TRBV19 to TRBJ2-7; possibly TRBD2 for D (5 bases). The length of the CDR3 is 13 residues. V lost 6 bases and J 5 bases, leaving 14 bases between the germline ends. In germline, CDR1 is LNHDA, CDR2 SQIVND (reference sequence). The full variable domain, in which reference TRBV19 and TRBJ2-7 provide the parts outside the CDR3, is DGGITQSPKYLFRKEGQNVTLSCEQNLNHDAMYWYRQDPGQGLRLIYYSQIVNDFQKGDIAEGYSVSREKKESFPLTVTSAQKNPTAFYLCASSASGPNEQYFGPGTRLTVT.

The chain carries TRBV3-1 (or the pseudogene TRBV3-2) and TRBJ1-2, with 10 bases matching TRBD1. CDR3 length: 15 amino acids. CDR1 LGHDT and CDR2 YNNKEL come from the germline V gene (reference sequence). The V segment lost 3 bases and the J segment 4 bases; nucleotides outside the gene matches: 5. CDR3 residues: CASSQPRQGAYGYTF. CDR3 sequence (DNA): TGTGCCAGCAGCCAGCCGAGACAGGGGGCCTATGGCTACACCTTC.

The V call is TRBV18, the J call TRBJ2-7; 9 nucleotides agree with TRBD1. Losses at the gene ends were 5 bases for V and 2 bases for J; bases not matched to a gene: 7. The CDR3 spans 15 residues. Per the germline V gene, CDR1 is KGHSH and CDR2 is LQKENI. CDR3 coding DNA: TGTGCCAGCTCAGCCGGGACAGGGACTACCTACGAGCAGTACTTC. Translation gives CASSAGTGTTYEQYF.

The chain joins TRBV7-9 to TRBJ1-5; 7 nucleotides align to TRBD1. The CDR3 runs to 15 residues. The germline gives CDR1 SEHNR, CDR2 FQNEAQ (reference sequence). J gave up 7 bases and V 3 bases, and 9 bases lay outside the gene matches. The CDR3 DNA follows: TGTGCCAGCAGCTTGGGAACAGGGGACTGGCAGCCCCAGCATTTT. Its protein product is CASSLGTGDWQPQHF.

The chain uses TRBV5-1 and TRBJ2-3; the D gene is possibly TRBD2 (6 bases). Looked up from germline, CDR1 is SGHRS and CDR2 is YFSETQ. V was clipped by 5 bases and J by 4 bases, with 26 bases between them. The CDR3 spans 18 residues. Written as DNA, the CDR3 is TGCGCCAGCAGGTGGGCTAATGGAGGGCGTGAGTCATCAGATACGCAGTATTTT. Protein product: CASRWANGGRESSDTQYF.

This sequence joins TRBV5-1 and TRBJ2-2; 9 bases align to TRBD2. CDR1 and CDR2 from the germline V gene are SGHRS and YFSETQ. This CDR3 contains 15 residues. Unmatched junction bases numbered 1, after V lost 2 bases and J lost 2 bases. The CDR3 DNA is TGCGCCAGCAGCTTTAGCGGGGGAAACACCGGGGAGCTGTTTTTT. This sequence encodes CASSFSGGNTGELFF.

The chain employs TRBV6-5 and TRBJ1-3; no clear D. The CDR3 loop spans 13 amino acids. Germline CDR1 MNHEY, CDR2 SVGAGI. V shed 8 bases and J shed 1 base, with 9 bases lying between them. The CDR3 loop reads CASSGFSGNTIYF. CDR3 DNA sequence: TGTGCCAGCTCAGGCTTTTCTGGAAACACCATATATTTT.

V gene TRBV5-5 combines with J gene TRBJ2-7; unclear D gene. CDR1 SGHKS and CDR2 YYEKEE come from the germline V gene (reference sequence). The V gene lost 0 bases and the J gene lost 6 bases, with 7 bases spanning the gap. The CDR3 covers 12 residues. The CDR3 spells CASSLGQPEQYF. DNA of the CDR3: TGTGCCAGCAGCTTGGGACAACCCGAGCAGTACTTC.

In its sample, this clone was seen once. The chain employs TRBV6-5 and TRBJ1-4; maybe TRBD1 (5 bases). Germline-derived CDR1 and CDR2 are MNHEY and SVGAGI. This CDR3 has 15 residues. The V end was cut by 4 bases, the J end by 7 bases, with 16 bases between. The CDR3 spells CASSSNTGWVEKLFF. In DNA, the CDR3 is TGTGCCAGCAGTTCTAATACAGGATGGGTTGAAAAACTGTTTTTT.

V usage is TRBV5-5 and J usage is TRBJ2-1; D remains unclear. The length of the CDR3 is 11 residues. Germline V gene sequence: CDR1 SGHKS, CDR2 YYEKEE (reference sequence). V lost 2 bases and J lost 7, with 4 bases in between. CDR3 nucleotide sequence: TGTGCCAGCAGCTTTAGAAATGAGCAGTTCTTC. Its protein product is CASSFRNEQFF. Looking up the rest from reference TRBV5-5 and TRBJ2-1 gives the full variable domain: DAGVTQSPTHLIKTRGQQVTLRCSPISGHKSVSWYQQVLGQGPQFIFQYYEKEERGRGNFPDRFSARQFPNYSSELNVNALLLGDSALYLCASSFRNEQFFGPGTRLTVL.